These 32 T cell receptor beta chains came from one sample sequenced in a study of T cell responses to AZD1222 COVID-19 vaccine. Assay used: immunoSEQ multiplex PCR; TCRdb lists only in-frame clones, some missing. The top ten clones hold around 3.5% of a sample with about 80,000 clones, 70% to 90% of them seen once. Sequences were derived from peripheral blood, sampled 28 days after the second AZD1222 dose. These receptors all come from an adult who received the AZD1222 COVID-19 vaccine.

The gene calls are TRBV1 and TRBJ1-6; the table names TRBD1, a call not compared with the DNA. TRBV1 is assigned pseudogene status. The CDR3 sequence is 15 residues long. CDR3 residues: CTSSLRGQGNSPLHF. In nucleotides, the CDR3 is TGCACCAGCAGCCTTAGGGGGCAGGGCAATTCACCCCTCCACTTT.

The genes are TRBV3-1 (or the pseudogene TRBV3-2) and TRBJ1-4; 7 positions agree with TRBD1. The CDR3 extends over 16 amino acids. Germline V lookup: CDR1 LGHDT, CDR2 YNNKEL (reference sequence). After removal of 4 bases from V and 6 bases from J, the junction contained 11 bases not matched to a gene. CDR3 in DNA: TGTGCCAGCAGCCTGCTCAGGGGGGCCGGGGATGAAAAACTGTTTTTT. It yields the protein CASSLLRGAGDEKLFF.

The CDR3 region has the DNA TGCGCCAGCAGCCAAGAGGGACAACCCATCAATGAGCAGTTCTTC. This translates into CASSQEGQPINEQFF. The chain links TRBV4-1 to TRBJ2-1, with D perhaps matching TRBD1 (6 bases). Trimming cost V 0 bases and J 6 bases, with 12 bases left between them. Germline V gives CDR1 MGHRA, CDR2 YSYEKL. The CDR3 extends over 15 amino acids.

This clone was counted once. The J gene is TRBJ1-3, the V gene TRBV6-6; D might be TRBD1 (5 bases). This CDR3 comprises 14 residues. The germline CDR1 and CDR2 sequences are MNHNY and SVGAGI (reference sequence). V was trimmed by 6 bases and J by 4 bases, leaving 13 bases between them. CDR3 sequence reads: CASSLGEGGNTIYF. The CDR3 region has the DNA TGTGCCAGCAGCCTTGGAGAGGGGGGAAACACCATATATTTT.

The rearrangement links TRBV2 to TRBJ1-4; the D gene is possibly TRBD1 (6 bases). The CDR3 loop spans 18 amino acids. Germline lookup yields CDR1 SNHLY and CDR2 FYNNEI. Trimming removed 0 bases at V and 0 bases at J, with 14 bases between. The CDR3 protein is CASSEAPRTAATNEKLFF. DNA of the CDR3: TGTGCCAGCAGTGAAGCCCCGCGGACAGCTGCAACTAATGAAAAACTGTTTTTT. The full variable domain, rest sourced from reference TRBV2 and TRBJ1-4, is EPEVTQTPSHQVTQMGQEVILRCVPISNHLYFYWYRQILGQKVEFLVSFYNNEISEKSEIFDDQFSVERPDGSNFTLKIRSTKLEDSAMYFCASSEAPRTAATNEKLFFGSGTQLSVL.

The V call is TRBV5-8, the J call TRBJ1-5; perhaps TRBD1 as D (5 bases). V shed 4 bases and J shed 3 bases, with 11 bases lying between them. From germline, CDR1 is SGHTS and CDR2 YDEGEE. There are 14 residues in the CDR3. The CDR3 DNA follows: TGTGCCAGCAGCGCAGGACACCTCAATCAGCCCCAGCATTTT. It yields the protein CASSAGHLNQPQHF.

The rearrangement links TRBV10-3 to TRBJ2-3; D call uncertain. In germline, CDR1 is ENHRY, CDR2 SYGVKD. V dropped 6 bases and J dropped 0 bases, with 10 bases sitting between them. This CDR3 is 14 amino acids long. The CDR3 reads CAIRLGPSTDTQYF. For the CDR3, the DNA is TGTGCCATCAGGCTCGGCCCCAGCACAGATACGCAGTATTTT.

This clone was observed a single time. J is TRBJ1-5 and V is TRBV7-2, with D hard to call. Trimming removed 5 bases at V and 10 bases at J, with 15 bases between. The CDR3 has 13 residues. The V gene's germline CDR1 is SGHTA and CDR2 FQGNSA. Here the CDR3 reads CASSPITAEPQHF. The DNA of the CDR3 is TGTGCCAGCAGCCCTATCACGGCGGAACCCCAGCATTTT.

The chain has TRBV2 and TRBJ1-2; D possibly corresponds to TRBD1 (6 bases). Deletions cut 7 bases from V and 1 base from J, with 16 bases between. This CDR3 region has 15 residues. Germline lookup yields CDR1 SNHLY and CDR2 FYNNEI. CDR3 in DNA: TGTGCCAGCACTGTGTTTAGGGGGGGTAACTATGGCTACACCTTC. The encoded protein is CASTVFRGGNYGYTF.

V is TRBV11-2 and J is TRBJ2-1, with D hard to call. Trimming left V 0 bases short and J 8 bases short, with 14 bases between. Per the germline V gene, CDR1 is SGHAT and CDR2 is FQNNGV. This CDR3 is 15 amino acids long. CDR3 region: CASSLDVRATHEQFF. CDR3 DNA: TGTGCCAGCAGCTTAGACGTACGTGCGACGCATGAGCAGTTCTTC. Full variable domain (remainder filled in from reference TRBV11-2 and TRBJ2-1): EAGVAQSPRYKIIEKRQSVAFWCNPISGHATLYWYQQILGQGPKLLIQFQNNGVVDDSQLPKDRFSAERLKGVDSTLKIQPAKLEDSAVYLCASSLDVRATHEQFFGPGTRLTVL.

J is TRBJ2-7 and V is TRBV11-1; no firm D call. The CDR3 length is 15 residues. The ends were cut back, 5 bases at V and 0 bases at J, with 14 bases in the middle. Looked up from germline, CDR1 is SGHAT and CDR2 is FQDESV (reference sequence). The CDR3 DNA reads TGTGCCAGCAGCCCTAGAGGATCTGGCTCCTACGAGCAGTACTTC. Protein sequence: CASSPRGSGSYEQYF.

CDR3 nucleotides: TGTGCCAGCAGTCCGGACGGACTCTATGGCTACACCTTC. Its translation: CASSPDGLYGYTF. The chain couples TRBV5-8 to TRBJ1-2; D gene uncertain. Germline values: CDR1 SGHTS, CDR2 YDEGEE. V gave up 5 bases and J gave up 4 bases, with 12 bases separating them. The CDR3 sequence is 13 residues long.

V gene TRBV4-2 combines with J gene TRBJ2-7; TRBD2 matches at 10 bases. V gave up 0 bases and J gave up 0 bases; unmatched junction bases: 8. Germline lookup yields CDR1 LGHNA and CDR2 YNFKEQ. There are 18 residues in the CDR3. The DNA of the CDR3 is TGTGCCAGCAGCCAAGATTTTAGCGGGGGGCCAAGCTCCTACGAGCAGTACTTC. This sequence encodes CASSQDFSGGPSSYEQYF.

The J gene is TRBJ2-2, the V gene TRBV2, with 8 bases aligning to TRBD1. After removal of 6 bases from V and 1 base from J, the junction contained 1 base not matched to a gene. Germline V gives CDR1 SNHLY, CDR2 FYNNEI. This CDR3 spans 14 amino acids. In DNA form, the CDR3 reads TGTGCCAGCAGGGACAGGGTGAACACCGGGGAGCTGTTTTTT. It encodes CASRDRVNTGELFF. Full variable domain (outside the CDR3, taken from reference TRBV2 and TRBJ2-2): EPEVTQTPSHQVTQMGQEVILRCVPISNHLYFYWYRQILGQKVEFLVSFYNNEISEKSEIFDDQFSVERPDGSNFTLKIRSTKLEDSAMYFCASRDRVNTGELFFGEGSRLTVL.

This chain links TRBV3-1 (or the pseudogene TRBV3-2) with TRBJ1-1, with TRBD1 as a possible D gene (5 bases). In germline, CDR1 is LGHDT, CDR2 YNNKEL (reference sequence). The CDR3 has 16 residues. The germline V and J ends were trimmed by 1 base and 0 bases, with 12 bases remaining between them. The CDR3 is CASSQANTGMNTEAFF. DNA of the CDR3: TGTGCCAGCAGCCAAGCGAATACAGGAATGAACACTGAAGCTTTCTTT.

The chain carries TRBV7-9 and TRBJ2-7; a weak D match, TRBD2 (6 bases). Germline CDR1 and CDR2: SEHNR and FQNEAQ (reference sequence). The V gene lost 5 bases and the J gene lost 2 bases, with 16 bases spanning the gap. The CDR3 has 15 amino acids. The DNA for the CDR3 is TGTGCCAGCAGCCCCGGGGAGCGGGCAACCTACGAGCAGTACTTC. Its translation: CASSPGERATYEQYF.

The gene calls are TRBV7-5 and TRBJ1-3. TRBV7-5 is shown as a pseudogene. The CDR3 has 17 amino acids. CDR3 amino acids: CARSLRGAVISGNTIYF. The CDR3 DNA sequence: TGTGCCAGAAGCTTACGGGGGGCCGTTATCTCTGGAAACACCATATATTTT.

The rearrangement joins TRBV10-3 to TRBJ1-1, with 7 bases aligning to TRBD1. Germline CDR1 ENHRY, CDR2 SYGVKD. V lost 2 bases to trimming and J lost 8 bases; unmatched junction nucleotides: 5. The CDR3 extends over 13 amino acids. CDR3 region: CAISERQGEEAFF. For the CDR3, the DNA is TGTGCCATCAGTGAGCGACAGGGCGAGGAAGCTTTCTTT.

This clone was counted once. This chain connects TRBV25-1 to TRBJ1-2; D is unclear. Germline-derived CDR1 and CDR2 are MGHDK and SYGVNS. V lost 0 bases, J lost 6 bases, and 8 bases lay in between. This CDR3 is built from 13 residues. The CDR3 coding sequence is TGTGCCAGCAGTGAATATCGGCACGATGGCTACACCTTC. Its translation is CASSEYRHDGYTF.

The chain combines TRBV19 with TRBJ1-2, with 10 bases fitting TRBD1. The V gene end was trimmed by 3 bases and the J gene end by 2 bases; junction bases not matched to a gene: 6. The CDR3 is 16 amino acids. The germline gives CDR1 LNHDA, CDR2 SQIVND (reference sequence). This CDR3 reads CASSISGQGKNYGYTF. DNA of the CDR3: TGTGCCAGTAGTATTTCGGGACAGGGGAAAAACTATGGCTACACCTTC. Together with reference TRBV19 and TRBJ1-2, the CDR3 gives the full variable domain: DGGITQSPKYLFRKEGQNVTLSCEQNLNHDAMYWYRQDPGQGLRLIYYSQIVNDFQKGDIAEGYSVSREKKESFPLTVTSAQKNPTAFYLCASSISGQGKNYGYTFGSGTRLTVV.

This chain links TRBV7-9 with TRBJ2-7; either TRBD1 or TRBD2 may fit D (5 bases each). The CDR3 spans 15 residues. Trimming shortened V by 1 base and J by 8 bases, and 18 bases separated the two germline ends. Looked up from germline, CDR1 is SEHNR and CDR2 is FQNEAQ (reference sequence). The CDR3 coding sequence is TGTGCCAGCAGCTTAGTTGGAGCGGCCCAGGGAAAGCAGTACTTC. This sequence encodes CASSLVGAAQGKQYF. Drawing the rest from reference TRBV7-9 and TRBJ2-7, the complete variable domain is DTGVSQNPRHKITKRGQNVTFRCDPISEHNRLYWYRQTLGQGPEFLTYFQNEAQLEKSRLLSDRFSAERPKGSFSTLEIQRTEQGDSAMYLCASSLVGAAQGKQYFGPGTRLTVT.

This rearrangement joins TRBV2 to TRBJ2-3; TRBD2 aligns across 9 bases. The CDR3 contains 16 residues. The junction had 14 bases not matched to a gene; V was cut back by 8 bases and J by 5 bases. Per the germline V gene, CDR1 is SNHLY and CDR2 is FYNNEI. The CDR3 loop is CASSRGLAGEVDTQYF. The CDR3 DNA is TGTGCCAGCTCTCGGGGACTAGCAGGCGAGGTAGATACGCAGTATTTT.

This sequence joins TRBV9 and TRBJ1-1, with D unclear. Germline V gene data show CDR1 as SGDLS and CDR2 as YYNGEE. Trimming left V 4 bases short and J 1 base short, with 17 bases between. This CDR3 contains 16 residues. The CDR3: CASSTRGRATNTEAFF. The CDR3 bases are TGTGCCAGCAGCACTCGTGGGCGGGCCACGAACACTGAAGCTTTCTTT. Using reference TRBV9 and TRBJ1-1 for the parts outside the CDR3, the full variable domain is DSGVTQTPKHLITATGQRVTLRCSPRSGDLSVYWYQQSLDQGLQFLIQYYNGEERAKGNILERFSAQQFPDLHSELNLSSLELGDSALYFCASSTRGRATNTEAFFGQGTRLTVV.

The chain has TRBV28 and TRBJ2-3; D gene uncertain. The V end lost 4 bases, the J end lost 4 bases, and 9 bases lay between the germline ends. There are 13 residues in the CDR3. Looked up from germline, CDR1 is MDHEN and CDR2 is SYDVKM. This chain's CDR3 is CASSSPVADTQYF. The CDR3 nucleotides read TGTGCCAGCAGTTCCCCCGTCGCAGATACGCAGTATTTT.

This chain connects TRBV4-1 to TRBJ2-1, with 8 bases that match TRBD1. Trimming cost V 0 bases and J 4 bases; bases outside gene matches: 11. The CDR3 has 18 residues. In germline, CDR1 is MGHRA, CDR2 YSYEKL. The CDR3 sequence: CASSQEHQGQVDYNEQFF. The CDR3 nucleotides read TGCGCCAGCAGCCAAGAACACCAGGGACAGGTTGATTACAATGAGCAGTTCTTC.

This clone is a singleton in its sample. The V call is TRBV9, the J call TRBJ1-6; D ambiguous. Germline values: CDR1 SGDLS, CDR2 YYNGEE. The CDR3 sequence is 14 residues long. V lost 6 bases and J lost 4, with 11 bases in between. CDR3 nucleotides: TGTGCCAGCACGGCCAACGGGTATAATTCACCCCTCCACTTT. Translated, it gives CASTANGYNSPLHF.

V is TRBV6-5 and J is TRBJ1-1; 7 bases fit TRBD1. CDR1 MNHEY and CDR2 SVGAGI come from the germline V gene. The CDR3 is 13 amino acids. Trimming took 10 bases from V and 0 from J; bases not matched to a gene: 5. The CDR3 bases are TGTGCCACGGGACAGCTCATGAACACTGAAGCTTTCTTT. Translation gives CATGQLMNTEAFF.

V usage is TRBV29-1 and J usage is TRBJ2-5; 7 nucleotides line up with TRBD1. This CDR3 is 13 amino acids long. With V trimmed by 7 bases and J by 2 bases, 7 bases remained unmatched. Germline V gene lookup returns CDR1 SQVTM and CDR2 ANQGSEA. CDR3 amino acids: CSDQTGTQETQYF. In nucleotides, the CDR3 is TGCAGCGACCAGACAGGGACACAAGAGACCCAGTACTTC.

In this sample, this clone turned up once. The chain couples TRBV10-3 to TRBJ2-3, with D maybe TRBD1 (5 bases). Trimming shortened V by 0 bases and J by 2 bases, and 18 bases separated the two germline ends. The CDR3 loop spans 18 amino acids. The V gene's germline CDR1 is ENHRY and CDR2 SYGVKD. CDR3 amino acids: CAISESLGQGINTDTQYF. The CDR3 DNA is TGTGCCATCAGTGAGTCCCTGGGGCAGGGAATTAACACAGATACGCAGTATTTT.

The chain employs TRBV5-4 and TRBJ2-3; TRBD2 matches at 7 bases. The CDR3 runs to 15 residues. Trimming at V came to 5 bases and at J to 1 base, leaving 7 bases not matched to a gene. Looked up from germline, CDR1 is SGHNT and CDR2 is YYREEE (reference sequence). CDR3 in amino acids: CASSPRERGTDTQYF. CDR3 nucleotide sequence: TGTGCCAGCAGTCCGCGGGAGAGGGGCACAGATACGCAGTATTTT.

As DNA, the CDR3 is TGTGCCAGCAGCGTAGATCCCCTATCCTACGAGCAGTACTTC. This translates into CASSVDPLSYEQYF. V gene TRBV9 combines with J gene TRBJ2-7; no clear D gene. Germline V CDR1 and CDR2: SGDLS, YYNGEE. CDR3 size: 14 residues. Trimming removed 0 bases from V and 1 base from J, with 8 bases in between.

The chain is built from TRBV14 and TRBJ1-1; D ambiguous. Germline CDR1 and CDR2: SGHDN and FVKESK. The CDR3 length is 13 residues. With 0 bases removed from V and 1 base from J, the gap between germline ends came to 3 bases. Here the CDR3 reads CASSQETNTEAFF. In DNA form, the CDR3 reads TGTGCCAGCAGCCAAGAGACGAACACTGAAGCTTTCTTT.